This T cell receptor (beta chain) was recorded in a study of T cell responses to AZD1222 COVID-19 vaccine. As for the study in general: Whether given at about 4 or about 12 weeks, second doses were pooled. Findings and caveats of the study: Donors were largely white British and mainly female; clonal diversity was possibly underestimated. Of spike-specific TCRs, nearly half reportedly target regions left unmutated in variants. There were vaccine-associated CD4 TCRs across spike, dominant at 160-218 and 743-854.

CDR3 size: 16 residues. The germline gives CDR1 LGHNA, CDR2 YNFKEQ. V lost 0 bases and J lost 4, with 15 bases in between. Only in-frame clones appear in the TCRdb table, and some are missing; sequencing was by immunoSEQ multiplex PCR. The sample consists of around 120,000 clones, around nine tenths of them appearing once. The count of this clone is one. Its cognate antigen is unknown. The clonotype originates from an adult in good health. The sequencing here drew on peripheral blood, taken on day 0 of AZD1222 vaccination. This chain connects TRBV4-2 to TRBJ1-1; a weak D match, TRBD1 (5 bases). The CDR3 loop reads CASSQDPQGGGTEAFF. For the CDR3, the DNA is TGTGCCAGCAGCCAAGATCCCCAGGGCGGTGGCACTGAAGCTTTCTTT.